This T cell receptor (beta chain) was documented in a study of blood T cell repertoires in COVID-19 (dated by TCRdb to the early 2020s). The study in broad terms: Samples from collaborators originated in the United States, Italy and Spain and spanned both the acute and convalescent phases of COVID-19. The repertoires were released in a freely available public database meant as a resource for research on the immune response to SARS-CoV-2. The prospective study material was composed of cDNA or gDNA derived from T cells, B-cell-depleted T cells, or PBMCs. The samples were drawn from the first 160 participants of the ongoing ImmuneRACE study and from roughly 1,300 subjects provided by 6 global collaborators. Nearly every sample came with metadata listing a de-identified subject ID, COVID-19 status, age in years and sex. HLA class I and class II types, where available, came from metadata supplied by the sample provider rather than from assay-based typing. Subjects who had been exposed to COVID-19, were actively infected with it, or had recovered from it provided the deeply sampled blood TCRbeta repertoires that made up the dataset. Broad study findings and their caveats: How much clinical and demographic metadata was included differed by source and by participant, and the metadata was provided uncurated.

TCRbeta CDR3 regions were amplified from genomic DNA using the immunoSEQ Assay, a bias-controlled multiplex PCR. On the authors' methods: The number of nucleated cells in each sample was estimated from the amplification of reference gene primers within the assay. Sequence reads were collapsed and filtered to measure the absolute abundance of every unique TCRbeta CDR3 rearrangement. For each sample, productive Simpson clonality was calculated as the square root of Simpson's diversity index across productive rearrangements. The table was pulled from immuneACCESS by TCRdb, which kept in-frame rearrangements only. Such tables lose some clones; where checked, under half of the loss comes from unresolved V genes, and the rest has no known cause. V and J calls and clone size come straight from that table; D and trimming were deduced from the DNA. Recorded for this sample are fewer than 400,000 clones; approximately 86% of them occurred a single time. The ten largest clones capture about 2.9% of the sample.

According to the germline V gene (reference sequence), CDR1 reads GTSNPN and CDR2 reads SVGIG. The CDR3 contains 17 residues, cysteine and phenylalanine counted. Only the CDR3 region is kept as DNA, spanning 51 bases read in frame from base 1. V drops 1 base and J drops 0 bases, leaving 16 bases in between. For this clone: The target of this receptor is not known. One base away there is no much larger clone; base qualities are not given.

The collaborating institutions used their own protocols to collect whole blood in K2EDTA tubes. For TCRbeta analysis, collaborators shipped samples as frozen whole blood, isolated PBMCs, or DNA extracted from either of those sample types. Sequenced: peripheral blood. The clonotype comes from a human donor in a cohort sampled during active COVID-19. The V and J segments used are TRBV30 and TRBJ1-5; no D gene can be assigned with confidence. CDR3 region: CAWSENNRFFSNQPQHF. DNA sequence: TGTGCCTGGAGTGAGAATAACAGATTCTTTAGCAATCAGCCCCAGCATTTT.